In this sample, the clone carrying this T cell receptor (beta chain) turned up many times. The source of the sample is a study of T cells after yellow fever vaccination. The V end lost 6 bases, the J end lost 5 bases, and 10 bases lay between the germline ends. This CDR3 is 13 amino acids long. MiXCR was run by TCRdb on the 5' RACE reads, yielding one entry per CDR3 protein. This repertoire shows some 69,000 distinct CDR3 sequences, roughly 6% found once; its top ten account for less than 2.5%. Specimen: CD4+ T cells sorted from PBMCs, collected less than 18 days after the first yellow fever vaccination. The chain carries TRBV12-3 or TRBV12-4 and TRBJ2-2, with TRBD1 as a possible D gene (6 bases). This clonotype was obtained from a man between 18 and 29 years old who received the YFV17D yellow fever vaccine. CDR3 residues: CASRPDRTGELFF. CDR3 sequence (DNA): TGTGCCAGCAGACCTGACAGGACCGGGGAGCTGTTTTTT.